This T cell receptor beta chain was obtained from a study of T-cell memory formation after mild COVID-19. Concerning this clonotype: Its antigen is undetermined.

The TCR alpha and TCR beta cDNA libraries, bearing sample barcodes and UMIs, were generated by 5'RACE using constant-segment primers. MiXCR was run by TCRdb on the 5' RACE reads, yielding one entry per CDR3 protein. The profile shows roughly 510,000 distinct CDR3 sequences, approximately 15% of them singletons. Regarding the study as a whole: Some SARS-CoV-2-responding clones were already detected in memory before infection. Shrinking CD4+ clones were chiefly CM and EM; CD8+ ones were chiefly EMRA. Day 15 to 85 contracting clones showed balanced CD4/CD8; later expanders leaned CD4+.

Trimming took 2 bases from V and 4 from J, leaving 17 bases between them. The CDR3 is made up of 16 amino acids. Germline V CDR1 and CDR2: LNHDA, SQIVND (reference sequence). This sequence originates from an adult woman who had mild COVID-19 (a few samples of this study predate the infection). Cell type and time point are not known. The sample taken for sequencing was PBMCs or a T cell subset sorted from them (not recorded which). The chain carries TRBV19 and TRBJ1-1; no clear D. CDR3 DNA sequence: TGTGCCAGTAGTATACCTGGGAGGGCTCGGGGCACTGAAGCTTTCTTT. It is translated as CASSIPGRARGTEAFF.